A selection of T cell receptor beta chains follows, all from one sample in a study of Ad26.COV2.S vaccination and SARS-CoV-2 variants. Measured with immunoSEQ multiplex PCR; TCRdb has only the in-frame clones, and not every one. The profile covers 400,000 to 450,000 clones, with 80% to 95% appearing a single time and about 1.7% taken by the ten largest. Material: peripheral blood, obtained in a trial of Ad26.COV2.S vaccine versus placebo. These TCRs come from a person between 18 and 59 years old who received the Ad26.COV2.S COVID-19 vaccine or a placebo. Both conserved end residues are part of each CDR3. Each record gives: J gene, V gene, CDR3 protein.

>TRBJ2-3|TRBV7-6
CASSLATGALADTQYF
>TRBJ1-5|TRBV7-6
CASSLEVGATNQPQHF
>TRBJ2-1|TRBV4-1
CASSVAGESSYNEQFF
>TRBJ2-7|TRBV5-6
CASSLKGISSYEQYF
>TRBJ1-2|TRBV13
CASRSYYRDRDYGYTF
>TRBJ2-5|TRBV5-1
CASSAGAGETQYF
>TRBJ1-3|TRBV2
CASRQGAGNTIYF
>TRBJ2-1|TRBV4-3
CASSHLTPSSNEQFF
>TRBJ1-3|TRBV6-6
CASSYSISGDGNTIYF
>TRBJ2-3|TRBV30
CACTAFGGTDTQYF
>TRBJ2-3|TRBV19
CASSIFLIQGEDTQYF
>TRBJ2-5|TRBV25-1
CASSEVRGRWETQYF
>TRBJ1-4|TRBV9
CASSVELGSGRLFF
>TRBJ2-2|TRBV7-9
CASSSSTGTGPFPELFF
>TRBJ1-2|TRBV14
CASSQRGPINYGYTF
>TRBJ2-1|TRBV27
CASSKRGYYNEQFF
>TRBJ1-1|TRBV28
CASRQRTGVNTEAFF
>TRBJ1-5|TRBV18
CASSPGQNQPQHF
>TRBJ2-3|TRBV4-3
CASSQGLGGSTDTQYF
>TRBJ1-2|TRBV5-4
CASSLRGAGGYTF
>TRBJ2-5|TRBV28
CASSPSSAGKETQYF
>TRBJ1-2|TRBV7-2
CASSLELGPRGYTF
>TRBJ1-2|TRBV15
CATSRASYGYTF
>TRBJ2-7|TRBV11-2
CASSLDVYEQYF
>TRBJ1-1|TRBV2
CATRLEKNTEAFF
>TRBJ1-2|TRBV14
CASSQDPPDRPSF
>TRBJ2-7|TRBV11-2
CASSLAAGGYEQYF
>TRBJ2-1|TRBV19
CASSTLTGNYNEQFF
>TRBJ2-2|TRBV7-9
CASSPSQTGELFF
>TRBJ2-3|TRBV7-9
CASSSSVAVVRITDTQYF
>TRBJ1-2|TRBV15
CATSRDQGQGSGYTF
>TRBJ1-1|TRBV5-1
CASSSGTAWPEAFF
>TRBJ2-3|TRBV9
CASSGGGYPTDTQYF
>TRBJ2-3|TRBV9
CASSMTIAGGPGDTQYF
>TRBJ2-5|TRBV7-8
CASSLVLGAGKTQYF
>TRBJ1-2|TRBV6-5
CASSSRTGGYGYTF
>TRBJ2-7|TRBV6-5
CASLRDRDYEQYF
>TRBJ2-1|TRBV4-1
CASSPPLAYNEQFF
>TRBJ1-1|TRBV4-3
CASSQGGPRAEAFF
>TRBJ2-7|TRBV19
CASSIGSGGAYEQYF
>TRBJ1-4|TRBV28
CASSFGQGSEKLFF
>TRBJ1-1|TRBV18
CASSPGGLTEAFF
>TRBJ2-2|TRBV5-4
CASSSSGANTGELFF
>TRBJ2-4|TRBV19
CASSTFPLAREVETKNIQYF
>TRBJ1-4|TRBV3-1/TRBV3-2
CASSLRQGTEKLFF
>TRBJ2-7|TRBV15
CATSSDSTTYEQYF